This T cell receptor (beta chain) originates from a study of T cell responses to AZD1222 COVID-19 vaccine (dated by TCRdb to 2020 to 2022). Some background on the complete study: A total of 233 trial participants underwent TCR sequencing, of whom roughly 210 received two doses of AZD1222 and approximately 25 received two doses of the MenACWY control vaccine. Trial participants were enrolled by age into 18-55, 56-69 and 70-plus year subgroups, with around 140, 26 and 57 TCR-sequenced participants respectively.

The CDR3 regions of human TCRbeta chains were subjected to immunosequencing. The paper's processing steps were these. TCRs in the repertoires were compared against a reference library of SARS-CoV-2-specific TCRs that had been generated with the MIRA antigen-specificity platform. Breadth was defined as the fraction of unique TCRs that were SARS-CoV-2-associated. Depth was defined as the fraction of total T cells that were SARS-CoV-2-associated. Using the MIRA data, each spike-specific TCR was mapped to the spike region that the TCR reacts to and placed in a CD4 or CD8 class. Log10-transformed breadth and depth values were compared by one-way ANOVA with Sidak's multiple comparisons tests. In TCRdb, the immuneACCESS table is reduced to in-frame sequences with V and J assigned. These tables do not hold every clone; where another copy was compared, an unresolved V gene accounts for under half, and the others remain unexplained. That table is the source of V, J and clone size, and D and trimming were worked out from the DNA. The table for this sample lists around 120,000 clones; approximately 83% of them were counted only once. The top ten clones comprise roughly 3.9% of the sample.

This specimen's time point label, per the study, means: baseline before first vaccination. The intended sense of this specimen's treatment or condition label: meningococcal conjugate vaccine given as trial control. Vaccinee samples were obtained from the UK trials COV001 and COV002, which included a single-blind randomized controlled phase 2/3 trial of AZD1222 (ChAdOx1 nCoV-19) in healthy adults. For TCRbeta chain sequencing, PBMC samples were collected from trial participants at day 0 and at day 28 after the second dose. Notes on this clone: Its recognized antigen is unknown. The record has no base qualities; no much larger clone is one base away.

Study-level results and caveats: A significant rise in spike-specific TCR breadth and depth was observed after two AZD1222 doses relative to day 0 and relative to MenACWY recipients. Reportedly, almost half of the unique spike-specific TCRs recognized epitopes lying outside the regions that are mutated in the B.1.351 and B.1.1.7 variants. Conclusions about previously exposed vaccinees are limited, since just 5 or 6 AZD1222 recipients were seropositive for SARS-CoV-2 at baseline. Participants were mostly white British and included more females than males, and it was suggested by the authors that clonal diversity may have been underestimated. In the small 56-69-year group, the increase in depth fell short of significance, most likely because of low power. Because no day 14 peak-response samples were available, the repertoires could be characterized only after the peak T cell response. The whole spike protein was spanned by vaccine-associated CD4 TCRs, and dominant responses were seen in regions 160-218 and 743-854.

This sequence originates from an adult in good health. This sample comprised peripheral blood, obtained on day 0 of MenACWY control vaccination.

The sequence in DNA is TGTGCCAGCAGCAGGGACAAAAATGGCTACACCTTC. It translates as CASSRDKNGYTF. The V and J segments used are TRBV2 and TRBJ1-2, with TRBD1 perhaps the D gene, on 6 matching bases. Trimming takes 6 bases from V and 6 bases from J, and the germline ends sit 11 bases apart. CDR1 is given as SNHLY and CDR2 as FYNNEI, both from the germline V gene. The CDR3 has 12 amino acids, counting the end cysteine and phenylalanine. Only the CDR3 DNA stays, 36 bases, in frame from base 1.